One and the same sample provided the 15 T cell receptor beta chains below, sequenced in a study of quantifying T cell responses using KT2 cells. Study context: Reverse transcription used primers in the TCR alpha and beta constant regions.

A single-stranded UMI oligo with SP2 sequence was ligated to cDNA 3' ends. First-round PCR used around 4 cycles and beta primers RC1.1 and RC1.2 covering TRBC1 and TRBC2. TCRdb called the UMI-ligation and nested PCR reads again in MiXCR, with one record for every CDR3 protein. The sample has 40,000 to 55,000 distinct CDR3 sequences, 9.5% to 13% seen once. Sequencing was performed on PBMCs spiked with cells of the T cell clone KT2. These receptors all come from a human donor.

This clonotype appeared a few times. The rearrangement joins TRBV6-2 or TRBV6-3 to TRBJ2-3; 7 nucleotides line up with TRBD2. V shed 2 bases and J 2 bases; nucleotides not matched to a gene: 7. Per the germline V gene, CDR1 is MNHEY and CDR2 is SVGEGT. The CDR3 consists of 16 residues. In DNA form, the CDR3 reads TGTGCCAGCAGTTACAGTGATGGGAGGGACACAGATACGCAGTATTTT. It is translated as CASSYSDGRDTDTQYF.

The rearrangement joins TRBV5-5 to TRBJ2-7; 11 nucleotides match TRBD2. Germline CDR1 and CDR2: SGHKS and YYEKEE (reference sequence). V lost 4 bases to trimming and J lost 0 bases; unmatched junction nucleotides: 6. The CDR3 length is 16 residues. CDR3 in DNA: TGTGCCAGCAGCCAACCTAGCGGGGGGCTCTCCTACGAGCAGTACTTC. As protein: CASSQPSGGLSYEQYF.

V usage is TRBV18 and J usage is TRBJ2-1; 9 bases map to TRBD2. Germline-derived CDR1 and CDR2 are KGHSH and LQKENI. The V segment lost 3 bases and the J segment 8 bases; nucleotides outside the gene matches: 11. The CDR3 spans 16 residues. This CDR3 reads CASSPSSGLAEDEQFF. In nucleotides, the CDR3 is TGTGCCAGCTCACCTAGTTCGGGACTAGCTGAAGATGAGCAGTTCTTC.

This clonotype was observed a few times. The V gene is TRBV2, the J gene TRBJ2-5; a possible D gene is TRBD2 (6 bases). Germline assignment: CDR1 SNHLY and CDR2 FYNNEI. V was cut by 6 bases and J by 1 base, with 12 bases left in between. The CDR3 sequence is 14 residues long. This CDR3 is CASRTLATQETQYF. CDR3 coding DNA: TGTGCCAGCAGGACGCTAGCGACCCAAGAGACCCAGTACTTC.

This clonotype has a handful of counts. The chain joins TRBV6-5 to TRBJ2-5; the D call may be TRBD1 or TRBD2 (6 bases each). The CDR3 consists of 17 residues. Per the germline V gene, CDR1 is MNHEY and CDR2 is SVGAGI. V was clipped by 3 bases and J by 5 bases, with 22 bases between them. The CDR3 here is CASSYGGRGGLRETQYF. For the CDR3, the DNA is TGTGCCAGCAGTTATGGAGGCAGGGGAGGATTGCGGGAGACCCAGTACTTC.

This clonotype turned up a few times. The DNA is left out, because the CDR3 cannot be placed on it with certainty; the CDR3 is given as TCRdb lists it. The chain uses TRBV5-1 and TRBJ2-5; TRBD1 was called by the table and not checked on the DNA. The germline CDR1 and CDR2 sequences are SGHRS and YFSETQ. Ends included, the CDR3 has 24 residues. Here the CDR3 reads CAADSALYLCASYQFDRDQETQYF.

This clonotype was seen more than once but under ten times. The chain employs TRBV11-2 and TRBJ2-5; no definite D call. Looked up from germline, CDR1 is SGHAT and CDR2 is FQNNGV. This CDR3 comprises 14 residues. V gave up 1 base and J gave up 2 bases, with 8 bases separating them. The DNA of the CDR3 is TGTGCCAGCAGCTTAGGCGGTTGGCAAGAGACCCAGTACTTC. Residues: CASSLGGWQETQYF.

Only a few counts were recorded for this clonotype. CDR3 sequence: CASTPLSLEGGFSPLHF. CDR3 DNA: TGTGCCAGCACTCCCTTATCCCTGGAGGGGGGGTTCTCACCCCTCCACTTT. The rearrangement links TRBV27 to TRBJ1-6; weak D call: TRBD1 (6 bases). The CDR3 has 17 residues. CDR1 is MNHEY, CDR2 SMNVEV, per germline (reference sequence). The V gene lost 7 bases and the J gene lost 10 bases, with 26 bases spanning the gap.

This clonotype was recorded at least ten times. The chain carries TRBV20-1 and TRBJ1-2; no clear D. The V and J ends lost 0 bases and 4 bases respectively, with 9 bases between them. CDR1 is DFQATT, CDR2 SNEGSKA, per germline (reference sequence). The CDR3 loop spans 13 amino acids. Here the CDR3 DNA reads TGCAGTGCTAGAGATTACAGACCCTATGGCTACACCTTC. Protein product: CSARDYRPYGYTF.

The rearrangement joins TRBV20-1 to TRBJ2-4, with D possibly matching TRBD2 (5 bases). Germline V gives CDR1 DFQATT, CDR2 SNEGSKA (reference sequence). The V end lost 6 bases, the J end lost 6 bases, and 9 bases lay between the germline ends. The CDR3 runs to 11 residues. The CDR3 loop reads CSASTRNIQYF. The CDR3 coding sequence is TGCAGTGCATCAACTAGAAACATTCAGTACTTC.

This clonotype was seen more than once but under ten times. The rearrangement links TRBV12-3 or TRBV12-4 to TRBJ1-2; D is undetermined. V was pared by 5 bases and J by 1 base, with 8 bases between. This CDR3 region has 13 residues. The CDR3 bases are TGTGCCAGCAGTATGGAGGTTAACTATGGCTACACCTTC. Translation: CASSMEVNYGYTF.

V usage is TRBV6-6 and J usage is TRBJ1-6; the match to TRBD1 covers 7 bases. The CDR3 extends over 13 amino acids. Unmatched junction bases numbered 5, after V lost 8 bases and J lost 7 bases. In germline, CDR1 is MNHNY, CDR2 SVGAGI (reference sequence). CDR3 bases: TGTGCCAGCCGGGACAGTGAGAATTCACCCCTCCACTTT. As protein: CASRDSENSPLHF.

Only a few counts were recorded for this clonotype. This chain joins TRBV6-2 or TRBV6-3 and TRBJ2-1; D possibly matches TRBD1 or TRBD2 (6 bases each). Germline loops: CDR1 MNHEY, CDR2 SVGEGT. The length of the CDR3 is 21 residues. The ends were cut back, 2 bases at V and 8 bases at J, with 34 bases in the middle. This CDR3 is CASSYPSLKQGKTWRDDEQFF. The CDR3 DNA is TGTGCCAGCAGTTACCCGAGTCTGAAACAGGGTAAAACCTGGCGGGACGATGAGCAGTTCTTC.

The chain is built from TRBV3-1 and TRBJ1-2, with TRBD1 identical over 9 bases. CDR3 length: 22 residues. With 1 base clipped from V and 6 bases from J, the junction kept 27 bases outside the gene matches. The germline gives CDR1 LGHDT, CDR2 YNNKEL (reference sequence). CDR3 amino acids: CASSQGGKGQGTIISPRNGYTF. CDR3 DNA: TGTGCCAGCAGCCAAGGCGGGAAGGGACAGGGAACCATAATCTCACCTCGGAATGGCTACACCTTC.

The sample holds many counts of this clonotype. The J gene is TRBJ2-6, the V gene TRBV5-5; D is uncertain. The CDR3 has 15 residues. The V and J ends lost 0 bases and 1 base respectively, with 5 bases between them. CDR1 is SGHKS and CDR2 is YYEKEE in the germline V gene (reference sequence). CDR3 residues: CASSLDRSGANVLTF. DNA for the CDR3: TGTGCCAGCAGCTTGGACAGATCTGGGGCCAACGTCCTGACTTTC. The full variable domain, in which reference TRBV5-5 and TRBJ2-6 provide the parts outside the CDR3, is DAGVTQSPTHLIKTRGQQVTLRCSPISGHKSVSWYQQVLGQGPQFIFQYYEKEERGRGNFPDRFSARQFPNYSSELNVNALLLGDSALYLCASSLDRSGANVLTFGAGSRLTVL.